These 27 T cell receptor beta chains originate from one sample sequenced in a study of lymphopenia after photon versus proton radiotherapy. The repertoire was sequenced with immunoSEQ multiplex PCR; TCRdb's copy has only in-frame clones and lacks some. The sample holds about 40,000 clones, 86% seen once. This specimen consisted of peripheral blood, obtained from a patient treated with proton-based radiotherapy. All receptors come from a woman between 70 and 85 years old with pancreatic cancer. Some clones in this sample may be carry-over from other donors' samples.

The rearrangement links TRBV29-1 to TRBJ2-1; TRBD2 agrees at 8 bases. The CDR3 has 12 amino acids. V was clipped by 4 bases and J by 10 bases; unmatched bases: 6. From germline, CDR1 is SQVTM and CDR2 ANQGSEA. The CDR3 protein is CSVGAGVDEQFF. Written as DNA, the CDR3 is TGCAGCGTTGGAGCGGGAGTGGACGAGCAGTTCTTC.

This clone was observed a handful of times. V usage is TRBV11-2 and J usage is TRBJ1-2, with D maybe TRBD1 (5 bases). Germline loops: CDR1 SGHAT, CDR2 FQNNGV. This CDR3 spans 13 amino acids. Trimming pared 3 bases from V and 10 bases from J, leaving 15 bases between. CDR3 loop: CASSLGDSRVYTF. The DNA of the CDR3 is TGTGCCAGCAGCTTGGGGGATAGTAGGGTCTACACCTTC.

For the CDR3, the DNA is TGTGCCAGCAGCTTAGAAGCGTACCAAGAGACCCAGTACTTC. Its translation: CASSLEAYQETQYF. V gene TRBV7-2 combines with J gene TRBJ2-5; D is undetermined. The CDR3 consists of 14 residues. Germline CDR1 reads SGHTA; CDR2 reads FQGNSA. V gave up 1 base and J gave up 0 bases, with 6 bases separating them.

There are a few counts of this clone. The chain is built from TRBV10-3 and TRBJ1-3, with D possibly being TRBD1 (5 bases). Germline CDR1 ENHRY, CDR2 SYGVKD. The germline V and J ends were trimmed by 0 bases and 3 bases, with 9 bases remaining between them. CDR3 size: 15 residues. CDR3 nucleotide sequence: TGTGCCATCAGTGAGTCGGCAGGGTTTGGAAACACCATATATTTT. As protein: CAISESAGFGNTIYF.

The CDR3 sequence: CASSPSGEQETQYF. The CDR3 bases are TGTGCCAGCAGCCCTTCGGGGGAGCAAGAGACCCAGTACTTC. The chain uses TRBV6-4 and TRBJ2-5, with D possibly matching TRBD2 (6 bases). This CDR3 has 14 amino acids. The germline gives CDR1 MRHNA, CDR2 SNTAGT. Trimming pared 6 bases from V and 2 bases from J, leaving 13 bases between.

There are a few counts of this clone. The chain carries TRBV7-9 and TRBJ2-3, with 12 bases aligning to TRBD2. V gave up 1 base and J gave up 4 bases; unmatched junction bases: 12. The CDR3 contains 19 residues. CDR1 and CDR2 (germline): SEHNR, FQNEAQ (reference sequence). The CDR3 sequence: CASSLGLAGDRVRADTQYF. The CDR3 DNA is TGTGCCAGCAGCTTAGGACTAGCGGGAGACCGGGTCCGAGCAGATACGCAGTATTTT.

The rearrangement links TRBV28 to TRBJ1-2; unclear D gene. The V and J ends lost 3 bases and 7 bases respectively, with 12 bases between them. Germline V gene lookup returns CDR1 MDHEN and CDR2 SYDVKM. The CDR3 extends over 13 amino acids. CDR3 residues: CASSLRSQFGYTF. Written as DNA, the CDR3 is TGTGCCAGCAGTTTGAGGTCCCAGTTTGGCTACACCTTC.

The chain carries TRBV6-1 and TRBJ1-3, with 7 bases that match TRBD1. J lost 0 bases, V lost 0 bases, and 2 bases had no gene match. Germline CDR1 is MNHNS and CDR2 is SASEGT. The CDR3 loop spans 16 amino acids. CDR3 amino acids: CASSEARDSSGNTIYF. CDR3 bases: TGTGCCAGCAGTGAAGCACGGGACAGCTCTGGAAACACCATATATTTT.

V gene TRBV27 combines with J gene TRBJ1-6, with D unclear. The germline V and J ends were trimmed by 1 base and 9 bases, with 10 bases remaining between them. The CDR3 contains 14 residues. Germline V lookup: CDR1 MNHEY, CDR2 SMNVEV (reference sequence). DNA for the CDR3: TGTGCCAGCAGTTTATTGGGGTCTGTTTCACCCCTCCACTTT. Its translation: CASSLLGSVSPLHF.

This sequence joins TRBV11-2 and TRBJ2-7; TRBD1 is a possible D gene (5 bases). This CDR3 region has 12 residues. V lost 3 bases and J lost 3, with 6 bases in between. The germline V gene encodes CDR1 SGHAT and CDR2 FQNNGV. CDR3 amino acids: CASSFDSYEQYF. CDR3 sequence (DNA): TGTGCCAGCAGCTTTGACAGCTACGAGCAGTACTTC.

CDR3 amino acids: CASTSRTSGRPHNEQFF. DNA of the CDR3: TGTGCCAGCACTTCCCGGACTAGCGGGAGACCCCACAATGAGCAGTTCTTC. V and J are TRBV27 and TRBJ2-1; 13 nucleotides agree with TRBD2. Germline lookup yields CDR1 MNHEY and CDR2 SMNVEV (reference sequence). The CDR3 totals 17 residues. Trimming took 7 bases from V and 5 from J; bases not matched to a gene: 11.

CDR3 sequence: CASSLSANEQFF. The CDR3 DNA is TGCGCCAGCAGCTTGAGTGCCAATGAGCAGTTCTTC. V usage is TRBV5-1 and J usage is TRBJ2-1; D call uncertain. With 1 base removed from V and 6 bases from J, the gap between germline ends came to 5 bases. CDR1 and CDR2 (germline): SGHRS, YFSETQ. This CDR3 spans 12 amino acids.

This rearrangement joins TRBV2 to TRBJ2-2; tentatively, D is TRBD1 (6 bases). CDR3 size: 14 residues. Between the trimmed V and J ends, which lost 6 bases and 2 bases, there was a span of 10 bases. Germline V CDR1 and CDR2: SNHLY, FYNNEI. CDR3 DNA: TGTGCCAGCAGCCAGGGGCCAAACACCGGGGAGCTGTTTTTT. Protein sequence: CASSQGPNTGELFF.

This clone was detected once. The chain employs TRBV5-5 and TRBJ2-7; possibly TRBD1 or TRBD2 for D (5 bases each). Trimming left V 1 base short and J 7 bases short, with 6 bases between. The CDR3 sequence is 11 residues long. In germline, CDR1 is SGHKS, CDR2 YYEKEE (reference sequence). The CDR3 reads CASSLWGEQYF. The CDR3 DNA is TGTGCCAGCAGCTTGTGGGGGGAGCAGTACTTC.

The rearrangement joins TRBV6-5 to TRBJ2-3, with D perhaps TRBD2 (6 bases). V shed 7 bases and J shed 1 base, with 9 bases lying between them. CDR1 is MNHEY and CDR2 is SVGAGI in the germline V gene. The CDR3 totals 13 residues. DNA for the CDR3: TGTGCCAGCAAGTCGGGGGGCACAGATACGCAGTATTTT. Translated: CASKSGGTDTQYF.

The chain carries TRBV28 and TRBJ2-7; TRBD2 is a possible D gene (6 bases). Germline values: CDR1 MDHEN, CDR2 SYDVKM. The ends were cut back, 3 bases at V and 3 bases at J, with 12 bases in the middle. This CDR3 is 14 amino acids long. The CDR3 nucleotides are TGTGCCAGCAGTTTCTCAGGAGGGGTCTACGAGCAGTACTTC. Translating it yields CASSFSGGVYEQYF.

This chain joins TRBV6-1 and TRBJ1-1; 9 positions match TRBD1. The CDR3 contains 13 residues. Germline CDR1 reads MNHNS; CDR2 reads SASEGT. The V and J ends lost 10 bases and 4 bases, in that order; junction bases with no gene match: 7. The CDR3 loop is CATKQGAFTEAFF. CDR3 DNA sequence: TGTGCCACAAAACAGGGGGCGTTCACTGAAGCTTTCTTT.

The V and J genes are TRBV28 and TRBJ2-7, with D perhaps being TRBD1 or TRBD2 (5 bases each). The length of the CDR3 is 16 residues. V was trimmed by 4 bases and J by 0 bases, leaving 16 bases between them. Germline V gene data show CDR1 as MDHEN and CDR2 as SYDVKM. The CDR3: CASSSPGAETSYEQYF. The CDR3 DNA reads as TGTGCCAGCAGTTCCCCCGGGGCGGAGACCTCCTACGAGCAGTACTTC.

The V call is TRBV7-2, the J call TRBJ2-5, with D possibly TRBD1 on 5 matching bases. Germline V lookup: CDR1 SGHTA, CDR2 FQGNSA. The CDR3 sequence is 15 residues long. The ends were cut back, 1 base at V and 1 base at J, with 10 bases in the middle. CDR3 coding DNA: TGTGCCAGCAGCTTAGGGTGGGGCGGCCAAGAGACCCAGTACTTC. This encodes CASSLGWGGQETQYF.

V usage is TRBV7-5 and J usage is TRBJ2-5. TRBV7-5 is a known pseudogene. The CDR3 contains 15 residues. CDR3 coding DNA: TGTGCCAGAAGCTCCCCCACGGGGCATAGCGAGACCCAGTACTTC. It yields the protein CARSSPTGHSETQYF.

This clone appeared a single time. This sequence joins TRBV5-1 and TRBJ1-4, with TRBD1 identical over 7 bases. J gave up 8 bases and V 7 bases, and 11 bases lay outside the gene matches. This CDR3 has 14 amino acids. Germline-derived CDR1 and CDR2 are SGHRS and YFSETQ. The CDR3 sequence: CASAGQAPLEKLFF. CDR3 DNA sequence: TGCGCCAGCGCCGGACAGGCCCCATTAGAAAAACTGTTTTTT.

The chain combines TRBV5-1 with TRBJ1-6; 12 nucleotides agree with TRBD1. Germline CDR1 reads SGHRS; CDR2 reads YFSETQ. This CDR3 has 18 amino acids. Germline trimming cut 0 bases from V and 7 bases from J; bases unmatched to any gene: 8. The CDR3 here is CASSLEPGQGAINSPLHF. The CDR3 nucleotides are TGCGCCAGCAGCTTGGAGCCGGGACAGGGGGCAATAAATTCACCCCTCCACTTT.

CDR3 DNA sequence: TGTGCCAGCTCACCAGGGGTCGACCAGCCCCAGCATTTT. It yields the protein CASSPGVDQPQHF. The chain carries TRBV18 and TRBJ1-5; D is unresolved. This CDR3 is 13 amino acids long. V was shortened by 2 bases and J by 7 bases, with 9 bases between the two germline ends. Germline V gene sequence: CDR1 KGHSH, CDR2 LQKENI.

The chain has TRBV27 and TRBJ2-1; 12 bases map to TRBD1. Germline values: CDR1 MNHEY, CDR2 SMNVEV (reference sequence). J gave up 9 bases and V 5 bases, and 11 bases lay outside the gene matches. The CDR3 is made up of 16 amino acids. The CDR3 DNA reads TGTGCCAGCAGTGAAGGCGGGACAGGGGGCTTAGGTGAGCAGTTCTTC. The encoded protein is CASSEGGTGGLGEQFF.

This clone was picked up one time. The CDR3 DNA is TGTGCCAGCAGCCCCACAATCGTGACTAGCGGGAGGACCTACGAGCAGTACTTC. It translates to CASSPTIVTSGRTYEQYF. The chain is built from TRBV5-4 and TRBJ2-7, with 13 bases matching TRBD2. From germline, CDR1 is SGHNT and CDR2 YYREEE (reference sequence). CDR3 size: 18 residues. V was pared by 4 bases and J by 2 bases, with 12 bases of the junction left unmatched.

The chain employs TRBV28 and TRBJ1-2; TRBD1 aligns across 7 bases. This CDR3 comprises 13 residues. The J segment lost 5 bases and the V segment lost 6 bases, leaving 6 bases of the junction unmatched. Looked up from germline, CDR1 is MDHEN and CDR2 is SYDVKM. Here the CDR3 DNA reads TGTGCCAGCAGCCTCGACAGGGAATATGGCTACACCTTC. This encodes CASSLDREYGYTF.

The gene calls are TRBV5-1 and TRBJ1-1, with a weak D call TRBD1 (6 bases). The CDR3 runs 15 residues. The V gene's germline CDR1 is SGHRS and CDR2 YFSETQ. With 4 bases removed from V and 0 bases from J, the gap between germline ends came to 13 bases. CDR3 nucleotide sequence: TGCGCCAGCAGCCCTGGACAGTCCGTGAACACTGAAGCTTTCTTT. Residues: CASSPGQSVNTEAFF.